Included here is one T cell receptor beta chain sequence, with context. The antigen remains undetermined. This record comes from a study of somatic mutations in cytotoxic T cells in rheumatoid arthritis. Study context: No treatment had yet been given when patient blood (around 30 ml EDTA) was drawn, right after diagnosis. Therapy with immunosuppressive drugs such as methotrexate, hydroxychloroquine and sulfasalazine accompanied the collection of follow-up samples.

The table came from immunoSEQ multiplex PCR; TCRdb's copy has only in-frame clones and leaves some out. Of approximately 5,300 clones listed, around three quarters are singletons. Trimming at V came to 6 bases and at J to 8 bases, leaving 9 bases not matched to a gene. CDR1 and CDR2 from the germline V gene are MRHNA and SNTAGT. CDR3 length equals 14 residues. Whole-study results and caveats: Of about 60 patients, 8 had a largest CD8+ clone that exceeded 20% of CD8+ cells. For rheumatoid arthritis patients, CD8+ clonality increased with age, whereas it did not in healthy controls.

This clonotype was obtained from a man in his forties with rheumatoid arthritis. The chain recombines TRBV6-4 with TRBJ2-1; TRBD2 aligns across 8 bases. Sequencing was performed on CD8+ T cells sorted from blood, taken at a follow-up visit. CDR3 amino acids: CASSAGGDKDEQFF. Written as DNA, the CDR3 is TGTGCCAGCAGCGCGGGGGGAGATAAAGATGAGCAGTTCTTC.